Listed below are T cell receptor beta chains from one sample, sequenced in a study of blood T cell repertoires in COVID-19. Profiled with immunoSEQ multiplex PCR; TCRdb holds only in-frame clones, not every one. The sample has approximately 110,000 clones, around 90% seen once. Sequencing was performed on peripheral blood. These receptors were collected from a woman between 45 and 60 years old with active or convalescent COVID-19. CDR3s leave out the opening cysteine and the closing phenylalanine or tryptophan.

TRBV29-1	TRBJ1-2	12	SVLEEGPPYGYT
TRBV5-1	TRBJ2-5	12	ASSLAGVRETQY
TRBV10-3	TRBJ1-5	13	AISESGTGYQPQH
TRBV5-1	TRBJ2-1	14	ASSLDTKRENDEQF
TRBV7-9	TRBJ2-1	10	ASRDRGDEQF
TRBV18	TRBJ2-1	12	ASSPRQGRNEQF
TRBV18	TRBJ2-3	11	ASSPLRTDTQY
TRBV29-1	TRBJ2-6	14	SVQQDGVSGANVLT
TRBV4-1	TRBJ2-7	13	ASSLFGGSSYEQY
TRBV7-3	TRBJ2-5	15	ASSLIGGTNGEETQY
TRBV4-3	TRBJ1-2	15	ASSQDPVTTGNYGYT
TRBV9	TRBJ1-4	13	ASSVAQGINEKLF
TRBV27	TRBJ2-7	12	ASSLRGIAYEQY
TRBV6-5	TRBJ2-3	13	ASSYTSGDTDTQY
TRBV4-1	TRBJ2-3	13	ASSQLGVGTDTQY
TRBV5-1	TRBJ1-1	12	ASRRQGGSTEAF
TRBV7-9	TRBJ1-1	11	ASSLDMNTEAF